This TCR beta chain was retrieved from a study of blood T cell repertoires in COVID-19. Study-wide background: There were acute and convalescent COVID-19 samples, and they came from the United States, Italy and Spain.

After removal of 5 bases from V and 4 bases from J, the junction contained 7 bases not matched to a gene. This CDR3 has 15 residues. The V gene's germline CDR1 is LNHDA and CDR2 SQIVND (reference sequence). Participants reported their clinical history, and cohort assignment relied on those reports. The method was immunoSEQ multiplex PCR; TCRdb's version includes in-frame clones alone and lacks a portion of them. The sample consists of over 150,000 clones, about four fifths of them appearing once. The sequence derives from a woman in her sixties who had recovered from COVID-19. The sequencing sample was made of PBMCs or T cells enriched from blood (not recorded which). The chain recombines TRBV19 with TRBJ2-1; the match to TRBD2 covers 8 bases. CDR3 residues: CASSAIAGLYNEQFF. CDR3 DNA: TGTGCCAGTAGTGCAATAGCGGGGTTGTACAATGAGCAGTTCTTC. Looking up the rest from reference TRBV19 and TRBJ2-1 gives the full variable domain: DGGITQSPKYLFRKEGQNVTLSCEQNLNHDAMYWYRQDPGQGLRLIYYSQIVNDFQKGDIAEGYSVSREKKESFPLTVTSAQKNPTAFYLCASSAIAGLYNEQFFGPGTRLTVL.